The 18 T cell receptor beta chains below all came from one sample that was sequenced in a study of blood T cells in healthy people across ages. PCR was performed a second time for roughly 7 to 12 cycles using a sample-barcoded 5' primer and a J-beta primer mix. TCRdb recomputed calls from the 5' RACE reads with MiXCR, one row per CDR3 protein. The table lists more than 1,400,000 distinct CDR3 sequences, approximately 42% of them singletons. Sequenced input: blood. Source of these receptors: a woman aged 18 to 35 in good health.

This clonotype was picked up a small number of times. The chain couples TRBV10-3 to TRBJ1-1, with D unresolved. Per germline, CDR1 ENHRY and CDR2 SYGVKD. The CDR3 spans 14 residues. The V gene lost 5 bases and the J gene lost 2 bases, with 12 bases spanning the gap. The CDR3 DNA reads TGTGCCATCAGTCCTTTCTCAGCCAACACTGAAGCTTTCTTT. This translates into CAISPFSANTEAFF.

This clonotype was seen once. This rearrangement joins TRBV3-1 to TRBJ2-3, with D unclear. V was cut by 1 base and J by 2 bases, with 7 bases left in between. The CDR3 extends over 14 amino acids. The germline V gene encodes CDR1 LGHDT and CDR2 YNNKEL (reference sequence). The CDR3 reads CASSQGFLTDTQYF. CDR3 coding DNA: TGTGCCAGCAGCCAAGGTTTTCTCACAGATACGCAGTATTTT.

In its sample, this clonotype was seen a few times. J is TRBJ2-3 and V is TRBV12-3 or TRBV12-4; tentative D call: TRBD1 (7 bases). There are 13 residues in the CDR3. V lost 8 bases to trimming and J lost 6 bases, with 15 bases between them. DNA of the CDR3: TGTGCCAGCGGAGGGACAGCCGGGGATACGCAGTATTTT. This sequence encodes CASGGTAGDTQYF.

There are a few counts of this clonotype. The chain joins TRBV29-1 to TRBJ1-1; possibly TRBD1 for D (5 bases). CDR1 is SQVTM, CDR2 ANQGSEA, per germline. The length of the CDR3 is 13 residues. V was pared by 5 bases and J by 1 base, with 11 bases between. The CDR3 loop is CSVRGGQNTEAFF. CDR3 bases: TGCAGCGTTAGGGGCGGGCAGAACACTGAAGCTTTCTTT.

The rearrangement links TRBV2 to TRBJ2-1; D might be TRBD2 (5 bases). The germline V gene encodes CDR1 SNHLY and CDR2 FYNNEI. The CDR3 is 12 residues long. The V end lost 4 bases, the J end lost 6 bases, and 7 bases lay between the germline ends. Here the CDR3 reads CASSAEANEQFF. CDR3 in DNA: TGTGCCAGCAGTGCGGAGGCCAATGAGCAGTTCTTC.

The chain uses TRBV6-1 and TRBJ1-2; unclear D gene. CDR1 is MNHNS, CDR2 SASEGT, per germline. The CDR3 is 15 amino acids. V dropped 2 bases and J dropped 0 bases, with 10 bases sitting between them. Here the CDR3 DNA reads TGTGCCAGCAGTGAATCAACATCAGCTAACTATGGCTACACCTTC. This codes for CASSESTSANYGYTF.

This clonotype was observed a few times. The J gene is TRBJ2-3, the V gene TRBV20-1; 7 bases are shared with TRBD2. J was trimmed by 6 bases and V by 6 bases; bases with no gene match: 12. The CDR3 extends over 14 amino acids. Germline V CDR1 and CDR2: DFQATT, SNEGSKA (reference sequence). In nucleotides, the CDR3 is TGCAGTGCCCCGACTGGGAGGGCCGAGGATACGCAGTATTTT. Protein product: CSAPTGRAEDTQYF.

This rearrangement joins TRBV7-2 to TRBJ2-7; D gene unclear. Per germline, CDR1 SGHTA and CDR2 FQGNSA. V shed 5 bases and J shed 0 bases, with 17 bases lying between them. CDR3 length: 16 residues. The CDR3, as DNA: TGTGCCAGCAGCCTAAGGTCCGGAGCGAGCTCCTACGAGCAGTACTTC. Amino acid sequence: CASSLRSGASSYEQYF.

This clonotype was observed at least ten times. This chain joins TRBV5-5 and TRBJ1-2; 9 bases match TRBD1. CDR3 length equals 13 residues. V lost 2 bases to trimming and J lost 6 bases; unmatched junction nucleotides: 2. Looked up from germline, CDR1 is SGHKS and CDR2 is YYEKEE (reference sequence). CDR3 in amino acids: CASSLQGADGYTF. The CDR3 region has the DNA TGTGCCAGCAGCTTACAGGGGGCGGATGGCTACACCTTC.

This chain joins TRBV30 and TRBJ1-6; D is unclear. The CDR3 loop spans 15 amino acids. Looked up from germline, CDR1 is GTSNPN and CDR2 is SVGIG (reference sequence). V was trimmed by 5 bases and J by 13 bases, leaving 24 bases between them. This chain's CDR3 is CAWGEIRAELAPLHF. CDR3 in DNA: TGTGCCTGGGGGGAAATCCGCGCAGAGTTAGCGCCCCTCCACTTT.

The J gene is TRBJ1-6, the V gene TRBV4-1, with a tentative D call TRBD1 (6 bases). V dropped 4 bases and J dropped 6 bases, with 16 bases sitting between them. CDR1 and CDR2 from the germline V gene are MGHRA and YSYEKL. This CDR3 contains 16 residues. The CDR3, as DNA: TGCGCCAGCAGCCCCTATTCGGACAGTTTTAATTCACCCCTCCACTTT. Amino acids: CASSPYSDSFNSPLHF.

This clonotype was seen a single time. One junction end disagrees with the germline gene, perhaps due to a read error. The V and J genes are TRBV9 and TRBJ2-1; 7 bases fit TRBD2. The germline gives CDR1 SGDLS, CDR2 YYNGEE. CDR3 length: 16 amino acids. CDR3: CVSRTGASGFYNEQFF. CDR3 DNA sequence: TGTGTCAGCAGGACCGGGGCTAGCGGATTTTACAATGAGCAGTTCTTC.

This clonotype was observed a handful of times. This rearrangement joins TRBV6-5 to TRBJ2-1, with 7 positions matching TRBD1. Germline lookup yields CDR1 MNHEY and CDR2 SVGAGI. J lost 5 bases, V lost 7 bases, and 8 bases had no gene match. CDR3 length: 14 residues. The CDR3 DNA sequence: TGTGCCAGCACCCGACAGGGTCCGGACAATGAGCAGTTCTTC. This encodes CASTRQGPDNEQFF.

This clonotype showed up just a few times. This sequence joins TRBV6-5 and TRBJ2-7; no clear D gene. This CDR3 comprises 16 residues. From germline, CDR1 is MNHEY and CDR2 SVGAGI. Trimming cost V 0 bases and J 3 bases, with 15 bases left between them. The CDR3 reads CASSYSMPRRNYEQYF. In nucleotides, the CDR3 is TGTGCCAGCAGTTACTCGATGCCCCGCCGGAACTACGAGCAGTACTTC.

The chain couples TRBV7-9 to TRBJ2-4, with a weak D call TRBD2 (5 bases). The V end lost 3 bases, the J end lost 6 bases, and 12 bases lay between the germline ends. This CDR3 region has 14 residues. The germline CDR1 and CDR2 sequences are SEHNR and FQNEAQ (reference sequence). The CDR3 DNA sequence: TGTGCCAGCAGCTTTAGAGCGGAGACAAACATTCAGTACTTC. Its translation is CASSFRAETNIQYF.

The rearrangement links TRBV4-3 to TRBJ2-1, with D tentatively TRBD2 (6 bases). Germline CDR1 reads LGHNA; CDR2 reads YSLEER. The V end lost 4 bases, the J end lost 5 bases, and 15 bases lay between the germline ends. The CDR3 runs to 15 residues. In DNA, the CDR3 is TGCGCCAGCAGCCTGGGTGGGGGGTTTGACAATGAGCAGTTCTTC. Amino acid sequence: CASSLGGGFDNEQFF.

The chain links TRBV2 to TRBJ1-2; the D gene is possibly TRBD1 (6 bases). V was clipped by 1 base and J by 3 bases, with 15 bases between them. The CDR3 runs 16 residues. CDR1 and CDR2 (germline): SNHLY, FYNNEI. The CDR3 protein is CASSEGTTRGYYGYTF. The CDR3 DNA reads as TGTGCCAGCAGTGAAGGAACAACCAGGGGCTACTATGGCTACACCTTC.

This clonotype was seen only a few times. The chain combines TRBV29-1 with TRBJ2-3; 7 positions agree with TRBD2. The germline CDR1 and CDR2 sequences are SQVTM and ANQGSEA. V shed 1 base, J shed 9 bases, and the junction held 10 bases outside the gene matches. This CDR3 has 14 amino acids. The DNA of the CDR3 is TGCAGCGTTGAAGGCCTAGCGGTGTTAGCCACGCAGTATTTT. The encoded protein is CSVEGLAVLATQYF.